What follows are 11 T cell receptor beta chains derived from one specimen sequenced in a study of monozygotic twins with inflammatory bowel disease. From its re-call of the 5' RACE reads, TCRdb lists each CDR3 protein once, without DNA. The table lists some 89,000 distinct CDR3 sequences. The sample taken for sequencing was blood. These receptor sequences come from a human donor with ulcerative colitis or Crohn's disease, or a healthy co-twin of an affected twin (not recorded which).

The chain couples TRBV6-2 or TRBV6-3 to TRBJ1-1; the TCRdb D gene call, TRBD1, has no DNA to confirm it. The CDR3 runs 14 residues. The germline V gene encodes CDR1 MNHEY and CDR2 SVGEGT. CDR3 loop: CASSYSWGNTEAFF.

This CDR3 is CASSLVGERNTEAFF. The chain carries TRBV5-1 and TRBJ1-1. Germline CDR1 is SGHRS and CDR2 is YFSETQ. This CDR3 has 15 amino acids.

The chain uses TRBV5-5 and TRBJ1-5; no DNA is available, so the TRBD1 call from TCRdb remains unchecked. The CDR3 totals 16 residues. Germline loops: CDR1 SGHKS, CDR2 YYEKEE (reference sequence). The chain's CDR3 is CASSLARGQFDQPQHF.

The gene calls are TRBV4-2 and TRBJ2-7; TCRdb picks TRBD2, but there is no DNA to check that call. Germline values: CDR1 LGHNA, CDR2 YNFKEQ. The CDR3 has 17 amino acids. CDR3 sequence reads: CASSQDPSGGALYEQYF.

The chain couples TRBV7-2 to TRBJ1-5. Per germline, CDR1 SGHTA and CDR2 FQGNSA. This CDR3 comprises 15 residues. CDR3 loop: CASSLEGSRNQPQHF. Looking up the rest from reference TRBV7-2 and TRBJ1-5 gives the full variable domain: GAGVSQSPSNKVTEKGKDVELRCDPISGHTALYWYRQSLGQGLEFLIYFQGNSAPDKSGLPSDRFSAERTGGSVSTLTIQRTQQEDSAVYLCASSLEGSRNQPQHFGDGTRLSIL.

V usage is TRBV3-1 and J usage is TRBJ1-1. This CDR3 has 13 residues. Germline CDR1 LGHDT, CDR2 YNNKEL (reference sequence). The CDR3 region is CASSQGYTPEAFF.

The genes are TRBV28 and TRBJ2-1; with no DNA, the TCRdb D assignment of TRBD1 cannot be verified. Germline V gene lookup returns CDR1 MDHEN and CDR2 SYDVKM. The CDR3 covers 15 residues. The CDR3 here is CASRLPGGFYNEQFF.

The V and J genes are TRBV5-5 and TRBJ2-1. The germline CDR1 and CDR2 sequences are SGHKS and YYEKEE (reference sequence). This CDR3 is built from 15 residues. The CDR3 region is CASSLDLSSYNEQFF.

The chain combines TRBV5-6 with TRBJ2-7; TCRdb's assignment of TRBD2 cannot be checked, as there is no DNA. Germline values: CDR1 SGHDT, CDR2 YYEEEE. This CDR3 is built from 14 residues. The CDR3 here is CASSRGTVSYEQYF.

The chain is built from TRBV20-1 and TRBJ2-5; TCRdb calls TRBD2, which cannot be checked without DNA. The CDR3 totals 15 residues. Germline loops: CDR1 DFQATT, CDR2 SNEGSKA (reference sequence). The CDR3 sequence: CSARDRASLGETQYF.

The chain is built from TRBV12-3 or TRBV12-4 and TRBJ1-6. The CDR3 consists of 15 residues. The CDR3 sequence: CASSPGVAYNSPLHF.